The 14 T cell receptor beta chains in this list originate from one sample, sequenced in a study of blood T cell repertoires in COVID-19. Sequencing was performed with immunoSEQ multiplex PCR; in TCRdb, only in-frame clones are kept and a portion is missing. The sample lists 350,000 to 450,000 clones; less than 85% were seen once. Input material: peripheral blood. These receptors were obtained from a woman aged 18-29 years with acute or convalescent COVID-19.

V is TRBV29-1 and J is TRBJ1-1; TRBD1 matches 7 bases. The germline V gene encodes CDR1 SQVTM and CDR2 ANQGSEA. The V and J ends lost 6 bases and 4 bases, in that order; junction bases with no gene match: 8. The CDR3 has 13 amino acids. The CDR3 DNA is TGCAGCGTCGAACCCGACAGGGCCACTGAAGCTTTCTTT. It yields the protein CSVEPDRATEAFF.

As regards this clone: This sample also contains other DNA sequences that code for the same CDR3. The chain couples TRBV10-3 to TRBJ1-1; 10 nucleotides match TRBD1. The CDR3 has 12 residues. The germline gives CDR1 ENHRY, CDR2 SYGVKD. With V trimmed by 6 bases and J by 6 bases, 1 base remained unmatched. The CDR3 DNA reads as TGTGCCATCAGGACAGGGGGCTCTGAAGCTTTCTTT. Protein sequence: CAIRTGGSEAFF.

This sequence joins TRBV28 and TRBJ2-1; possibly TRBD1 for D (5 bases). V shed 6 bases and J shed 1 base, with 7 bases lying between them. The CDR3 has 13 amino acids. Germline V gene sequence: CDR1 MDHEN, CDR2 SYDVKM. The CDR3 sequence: CASSGQSYNEQFF. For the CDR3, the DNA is TGTGCCAGCAGCGGACAATCCTACAATGAGCAGTTCTTC.

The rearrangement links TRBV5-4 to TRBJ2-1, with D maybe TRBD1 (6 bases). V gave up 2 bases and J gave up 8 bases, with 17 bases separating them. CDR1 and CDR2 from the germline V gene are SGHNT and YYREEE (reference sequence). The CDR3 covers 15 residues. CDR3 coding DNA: TGTGCCAGCAGCTTTCATAACTTGGCAGGGGATGAGCAGTTCTTC. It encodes CASSFHNLAGDEQFF.

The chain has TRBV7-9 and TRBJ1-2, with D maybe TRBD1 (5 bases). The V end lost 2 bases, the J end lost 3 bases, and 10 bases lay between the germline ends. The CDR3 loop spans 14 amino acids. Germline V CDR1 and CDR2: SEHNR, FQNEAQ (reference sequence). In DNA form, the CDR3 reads TGTGCCAGCAGCTTACCGGGGGGTTACTATGGCTACACCTTC. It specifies CASSLPGGYYGYTF.

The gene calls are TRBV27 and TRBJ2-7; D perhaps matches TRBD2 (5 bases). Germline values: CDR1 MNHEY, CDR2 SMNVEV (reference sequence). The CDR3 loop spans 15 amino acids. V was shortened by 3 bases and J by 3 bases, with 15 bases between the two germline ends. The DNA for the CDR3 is TGTGCCAGCAGTTTCAGTCCTAGCCCTAACTACGAGCAGTACTTC. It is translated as CASSFSPSPNYEQYF.

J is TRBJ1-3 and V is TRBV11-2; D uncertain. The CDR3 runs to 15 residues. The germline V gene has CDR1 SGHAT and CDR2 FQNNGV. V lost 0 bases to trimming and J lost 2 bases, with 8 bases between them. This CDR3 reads CASSLDGLAGNTIYF. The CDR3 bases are TGTGCCAGCAGCTTAGACGGACTGGCTGGAAACACCATATATTTT.

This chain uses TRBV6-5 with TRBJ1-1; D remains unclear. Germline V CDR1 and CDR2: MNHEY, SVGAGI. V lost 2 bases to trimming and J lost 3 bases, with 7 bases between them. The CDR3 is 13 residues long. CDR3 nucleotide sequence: TGTGCCAGCAGTTACCGACTGCACACTGAAGCTTTCTTT. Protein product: CASSYRLHTEAFF.

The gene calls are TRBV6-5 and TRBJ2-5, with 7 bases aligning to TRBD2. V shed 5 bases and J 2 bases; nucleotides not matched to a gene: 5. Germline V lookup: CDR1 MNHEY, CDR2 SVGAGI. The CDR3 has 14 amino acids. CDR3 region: CASSLSGGQETQYF. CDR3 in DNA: TGTGCCAGCAGTCTTTCCGGGGGGCAAGAGACCCAGTACTTC.

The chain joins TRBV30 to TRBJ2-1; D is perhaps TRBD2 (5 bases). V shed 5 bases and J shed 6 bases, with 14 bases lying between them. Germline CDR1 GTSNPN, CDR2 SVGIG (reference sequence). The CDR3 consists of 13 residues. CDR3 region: CAWSTSSLNEQFF. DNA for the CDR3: TGTGCCTGGTCCACTAGTTCTCTCAATGAGCAGTTCTTC.

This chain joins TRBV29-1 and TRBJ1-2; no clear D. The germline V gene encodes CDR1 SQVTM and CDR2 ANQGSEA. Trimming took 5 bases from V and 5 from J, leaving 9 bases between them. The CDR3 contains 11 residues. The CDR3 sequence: CSVKRTYGYTF. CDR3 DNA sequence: TGCAGCGTTAAGCGAACGTATGGCTACACCTTC.

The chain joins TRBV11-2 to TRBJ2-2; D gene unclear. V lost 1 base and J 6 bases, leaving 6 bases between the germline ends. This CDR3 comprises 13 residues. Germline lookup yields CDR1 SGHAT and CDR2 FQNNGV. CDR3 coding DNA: TGTGCCAGCAGCTTAGGACTGCCCGGGGAGCTGTTTTTT. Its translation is CASSLGLPGELFF.

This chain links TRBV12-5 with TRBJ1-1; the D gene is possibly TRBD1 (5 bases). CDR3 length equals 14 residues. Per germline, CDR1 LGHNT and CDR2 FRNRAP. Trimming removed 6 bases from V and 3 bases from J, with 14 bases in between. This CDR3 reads CASGGGRGYTEAFF. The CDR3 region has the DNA TGTGCTAGTGGCGGGGGTCGGGGGTACACTGAAGCTTTCTTT.

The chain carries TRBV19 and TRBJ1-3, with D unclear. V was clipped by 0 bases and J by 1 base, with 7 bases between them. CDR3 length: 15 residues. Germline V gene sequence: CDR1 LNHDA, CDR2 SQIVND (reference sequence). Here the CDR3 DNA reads TGTGCCAGTAGTATAGATTCCAGGTCTGGAAACACCATATATTTT. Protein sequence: CASSIDSRSGNTIYF.